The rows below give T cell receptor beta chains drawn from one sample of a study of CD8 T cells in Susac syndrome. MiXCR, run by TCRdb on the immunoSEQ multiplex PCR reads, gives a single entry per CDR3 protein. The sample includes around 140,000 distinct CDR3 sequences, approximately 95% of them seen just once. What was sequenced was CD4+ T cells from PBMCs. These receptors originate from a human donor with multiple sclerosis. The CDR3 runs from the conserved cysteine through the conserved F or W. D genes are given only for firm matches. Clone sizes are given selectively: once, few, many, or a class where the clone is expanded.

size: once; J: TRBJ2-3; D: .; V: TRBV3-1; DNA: TGTGCCAGCAGCCAGGCCGTTAGCGGTCCAGATACGCAGTATTTT; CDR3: CASSQAVSGPDTQYF
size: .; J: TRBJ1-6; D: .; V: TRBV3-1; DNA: TGTGCCAGCAGCCCCCCCCGGCAAAGGGGCAATTCACCCCTCCACTTT; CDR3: CASSPPRQRGNSPLHF
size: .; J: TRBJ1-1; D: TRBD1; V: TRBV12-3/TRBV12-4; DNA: TGTGCCAGCAGGGACAGGGGGGCGGCGAACACTGAAGCTTTCTTT; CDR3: CASRDRGAANTEAFF
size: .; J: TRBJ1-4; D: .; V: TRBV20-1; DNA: TGCAGTGCTAGAGACCGCGGGGGGGGCAATGAAAAACTGTTTTTT; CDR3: CSARDRGGGNEKLFF
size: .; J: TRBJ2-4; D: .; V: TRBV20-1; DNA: TGCAGTGCTAGAGAACAGGGCCCGAGGGGAAAAAACATTCAGTACTTC; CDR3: CSAREQGPRGKNIQYF
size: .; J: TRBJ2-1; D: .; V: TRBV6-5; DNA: TGTGCCAGCAGTTACAGACGACAGGGGAGGGGTAATGAGCAGTTCTTC; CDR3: CASSYRRQGRGNEQFF
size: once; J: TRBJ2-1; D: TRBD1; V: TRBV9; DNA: TGTGCCAGCAGCTCTCATACAGGGGGAAGCTACAATGAGCAGTTCTTC; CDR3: CASSSHTGGSYNEQFF
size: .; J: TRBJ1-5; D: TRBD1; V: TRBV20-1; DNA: TGCAGTGCTACAAACGCCCCGGGACAGAAGAATCAGCCCCAGCATTTT; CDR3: CSATNAPGQKNQPQHF
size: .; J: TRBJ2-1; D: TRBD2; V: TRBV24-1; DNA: TGTGCCACCAGTGATTTCGGACTAGCGGGAGGTGATGAGCAGTTCTTC; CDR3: CATSDFGLAGGDEQFF
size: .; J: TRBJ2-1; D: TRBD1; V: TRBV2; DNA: TGTGCCAGCACCCCGATTTGGACAGGAAAGGGTTACAATGAGCAGTTCTTC; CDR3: CASTPIWTGKGYNEQFF
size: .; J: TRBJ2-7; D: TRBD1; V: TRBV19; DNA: TGTGCCACTCAGGGACAGTTCTACGAGCAGTACTTC; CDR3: CATQGQFYEQYF
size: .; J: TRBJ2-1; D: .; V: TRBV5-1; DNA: TGCGCCAGCAGTTCCAAGGGGCAGCAGTTCTTC; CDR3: CASSSKGQQFF
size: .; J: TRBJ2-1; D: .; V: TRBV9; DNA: TGTGCCAGCAGCGTAAAATGGGGCTCCTACAATGAGCAGTTCTTC; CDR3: CASSVKWGSYNEQFF
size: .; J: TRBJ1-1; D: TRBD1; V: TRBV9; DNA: TGTGCCAGCAGCGCCGGGACAGCGAACACTGAAGCTTTCTTT; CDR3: CASSAGTANTEAFF
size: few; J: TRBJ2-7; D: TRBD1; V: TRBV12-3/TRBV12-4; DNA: TGTGCCAGCAGTTTAGCCACCGGGACAGGGCTCTACGAGCAGTACTTC; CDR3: CASSLATGTGLYEQYF
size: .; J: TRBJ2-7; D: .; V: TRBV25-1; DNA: TGTGCCAGCAGTGGCGAGACAGGCATTACGGGGGAGCAGTACTTC; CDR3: CASSGETGITGEQYF
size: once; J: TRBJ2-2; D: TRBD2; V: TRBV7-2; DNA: TGTGCCAGCAGCTTAGCGGGTAGCGGGGGAACCGGGGAGCTGTTTTTT; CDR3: CASSLAGSGGTGELFF
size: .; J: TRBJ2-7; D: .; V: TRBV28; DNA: TGTGCCAGCAGCCCCCGACGGTGGTCCTACGAGCAGTACTTC; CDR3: CASSPRRWSYEQYF
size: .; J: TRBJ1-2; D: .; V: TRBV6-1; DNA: TGTGCCAGCAGCCAAAACACAGGATCCAAAGGCTATGGCTACACCTTC; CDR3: CASSQNTGSKGYGYTF
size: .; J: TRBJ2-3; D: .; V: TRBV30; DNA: TGTGCCTGGTCAGGGGGGGACACAGATACGCAGTATTTT; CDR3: CAWSGGDTDTQYF
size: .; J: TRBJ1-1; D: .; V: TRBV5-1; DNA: TGCGCCAGCAGCTCGACAGTGGGCGGGGGGAACACTGAAGCTTTCTTT; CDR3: CASSSTVGGGNTEAFF
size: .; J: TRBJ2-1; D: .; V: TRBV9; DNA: TGTGCCAGCAGCGGTTACCGGGACTACAATGAGCAGTTCTTC; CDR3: CASSGYRDYNEQFF
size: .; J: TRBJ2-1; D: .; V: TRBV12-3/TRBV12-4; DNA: TGTGCCAGCAGGAATGGGGGAGAGCAGTTCTTC; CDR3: CASRNGGEQFF
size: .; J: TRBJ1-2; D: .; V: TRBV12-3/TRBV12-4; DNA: TGTGCCAGCAGTGCCACTTCGGGGCAGGCAAGAAGATATGGCTACACCTTC; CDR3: CASSATSGQARRYGYTF